The clone carrying this TCR beta chain occurred many times. This sample stems from a study of tumor and adjacent non-tumor tissue in lung cancer. The V and J ends lost 7 bases and 3 bases, in that order; junction bases with no gene match: 5. Germline lookup yields CDR1 SQVTM and CDR2 ANQGSEA. This CDR3 region has 12 residues. This sample's RNA came from whole unsorted tissue. TCRbeta libraries were built with three rounds of nested PCR, modified from ARM-PCR. TCRdb processed the multiplex PCR reads anew with MiXCR; each CDR3 protein has one entry. The table includes under 150,000 distinct CDR3 sequences, approximately 66% detected once.

The sequencing input was lung tumor tissue. The V and J genes are TRBV29-1 and TRBJ1-1; 7 positions agree with TRBD1. The source is a man between 60 and 70 years old with small cell lung cancer. CDR3 bases: TGCAGCGGGGGACAGCGGCACACTGAAGCTTTCTTT. Amino acid sequence: CSGGQRHTEAFF.